Following are 22 T cell receptor beta chains from one sample sequenced in a study of STAT5B mutations in CD4+ large granular lymphocyte leukemia. Assay used: immunoSEQ multiplex PCR; TCRdb lists only in-frame clones, some missing. The sample contains some 51,000 clones, 80% to 85% of which appear only once. Sequencing input: CD4+ T cells from blood buffy coats. All receptors derive from a human donor in good health.

The J gene is TRBJ1-1, the V gene TRBV5-1, with 9 bases that match TRBD1. Trimming at V came to 4 bases and at J to 1 base, leaving 11 bases not matched to a gene. CDR1 and CDR2 (germline): SGHRS, YFSETQ. This CDR3 has 17 amino acids. The CDR3 here is CASSLHPGTGRNTEAFF. The CDR3 DNA follows: TGCGCCAGCAGCCTCCACCCCGGGACAGGGAGGAACACTGAAGCTTTCTTT.

This sequence joins TRBV7-9 and TRBJ2-2; no clear D. CDR3 size: 15 residues. Trimming cost V 3 bases and J 8 bases, with 16 bases left between them. CDR1 is SEHNR, CDR2 FQNEAQ, per germline (reference sequence). CDR3 coding DNA: TGTGCCAGCAGCTTTACCTGGACGGAAAGGGGGGAGCTGTTTTTT. The encoded protein is CASSFTWTERGELFF. The variable domain in full, completed from reference TRBV7-9 and TRBJ2-2, reads DTGVSQNPRHKITKRGQNVTFRCDPISEHNRLYWYRQTLGQGPEFLTYFQNEAQLEKSRLLSDRFSAERPKGSFSTLEIQRTEQGDSAMYLCASSFTWTERGELFFGEGSRLTVL.

The CDR3 bases are TGCGCCAGCAGCTTGGATGGGGGGCTAACTGAAAAACTGTTTTTT. This gives the protein CASSLDGGLTEKLFF. This chain connects TRBV5-1 to TRBJ1-4; D is possibly TRBD1 (6 bases). CDR1 and CDR2 (germline): SGHRS, YFSETQ. CDR3 length equals 15 residues. The V end was cut by 0 bases, the J end by 7 bases, with 13 bases between.

The V call is TRBV6-1, the J call TRBJ2-7; TRBD1 might be the D (5 bases). Trimming took off 6 bases at V and 6 bases at J, with 6 bases between the two ends. The CDR3 length is 10 residues. The germline V gene has CDR1 MNHNS and CDR2 SASEGT. Here the CDR3 reads CASRQGEQYF. CDR3 nucleotides: TGTGCCAGCAGGCAGGGCGAGCAGTACTTC.

The CDR3 DNA is TGTGCCAGCAGTAGACTAGCGGGGAACACCGGGGAGCTGTTTTTT. Amino acids: CASSRLAGNTGELFF. The chain recombines TRBV6-1 with TRBJ2-2; 10 bases map to TRBD2. V dropped 5 bases and J dropped 1; count of bases not matched to a gene: 1. CDR3 length: 15 residues. CDR1 is MNHNS and CDR2 is SASEGT in the germline V gene.

The chain links TRBV5-6 to TRBJ1-1, with D hard to call. Trimming stripped 0 bases from V and 0 bases from J, with 6 bases between. The CDR3 spans 14 residues. Per germline, CDR1 SGHDT and CDR2 YYEEEE. In DNA, the CDR3 is TGTGCCAGCAGCTTGGTGGCAGTGAACACTGAAGCTTTCTTT. It codes for CASSLVAVNTEAFF.

V is TRBV4-1 and J is TRBJ2-4, with D perhaps TRBD1 or TRBD2 (6 bases each). The CDR3 covers 17 residues. The V end was cut by 2 bases, the J end by 0 bases, with 14 bases between. In germline, CDR1 is MGHRA, CDR2 YSYEKL. This CDR3 reads CASSQPTRGLAKNIQYF. CDR3 coding DNA: TGCGCCAGCAGCCAACCTACCAGGGGACTAGCCAAAAACATTCAGTACTTC.

CDR3 amino acids: CASSPTRGGPGTGELFF. CDR3 DNA sequence: TGCGCCAGCAGCCCGACTCGCGGGGGGCCGGGCACCGGGGAGCTGTTTTTT. The V gene is TRBV5-1, the J gene TRBJ2-2, with 8 bases lining up with TRBD2. The CDR3 contains 17 residues. The V segment lost 4 bases and the J segment 4 bases; nucleotides outside the gene matches: 12. Germline CDR1 reads SGHRS; CDR2 reads YFSETQ.

V usage is TRBV11-2 and J usage is TRBJ2-2, with 9 bases aligning to TRBD2. The length of the CDR3 is 15 residues. The junction had 8 bases not matched to a gene; V was cut back by 5 bases and J by 7 bases. Germline V gene sequence: CDR1 SGHAT, CDR2 FQNNGV. DNA of the CDR3: TGTGCCAGCAGCCCGAGTAGCGGGAGAGTCGGGGAGCTGTTTTTT. Translated, it gives CASSPSSGRVGELFF. Supplemented by reference TRBV11-2 and TRBJ2-2, the full variable domain reads EAGVAQSPRYKIIEKRQSVAFWCNPISGHATLYWYQQILGQGPKLLIQFQNNGVVDDSQLPKDRFSAERLKGVDSTLKIQPAKLEDSAVYLCASSPSSGRVGELFFGEGSRLTVL.

This clone was recorded only once. This CDR3 reads CASSESGGETQYF. DNA of the CDR3: TGTGCCAGCAGTGAAAGTGGGGGAGAGACCCAGTACTTC. The chain uses TRBV2 and TRBJ2-5; possibly TRBD1 or TRBD2 for D (5 bases each). There are 13 residues in the CDR3. In germline, CDR1 is SNHLY, CDR2 FYNNEI. Trimming took 2 bases from V and 4 from J, leaving 8 bases between them.

The chain employs TRBV7-3 and TRBJ2-1; 8 bases align to TRBD2. Per the germline V gene, CDR1 is SGHTA and CDR2 is FQGTGA. The CDR3 sequence is 15 residues long. Unmatched junction bases numbered 3, after V lost 5 bases and J lost 0 bases. CDR3 residues: CASSERGSSYNEQFF. The CDR3 DNA sequence: TGTGCCAGCAGCGAGCGGGGGAGCTCCTACAATGAGCAGTTCTTC.

The V and J genes are TRBV18 and TRBJ1-5, with 9 bases matching TRBD1. The CDR3 length is 14 residues. Germline lookup yields CDR1 KGHSH and CDR2 LQKENI. V trimming: 3 bases; J trimming: 6 bases; junction bases outside the gene matches: 3. CDR3: CASSPGQGGQPQHF. CDR3 DNA sequence: TGTGCCAGCTCACCGGGACAGGGAGGTCAGCCCCAGCATTTT.

The chain has TRBV11-2 and TRBJ2-5; TRBD1 aligns across 8 bases. CDR3 length equals 15 residues. V lost 2 bases, J lost 5 bases, and 7 bases stayed unmatched. Germline lookup yields CDR1 SGHAT and CDR2 FQNNGV. As DNA, the CDR3 is TGTGCCAGCAGCTTACTTGGACAGGGCTGGGAGACCCAGTACTTC. Translating gives CASSLLGQGWETQYF.

The CDR3 loop is CASSLESGDGYTF. CDR3 sequence (DNA): TGTGCCAGCAGCTTAGAATCGGGTGATGGCTACACCTTC. The chain has TRBV11-3 and TRBJ1-2; D uncertain. V lost 0 bases and J 6 bases, leaving 8 bases between the germline ends. The CDR3 covers 13 residues. CDR1 and CDR2 (germline): SGHNT, YENEEA.

This clone was counted a single time. The CDR3 coding sequence is TGTGCCACCAGCAGTTGGGAATCCGATGGCTACACCTTC. This translates into CATSSWESDGYTF. This chain joins TRBV15 and TRBJ1-2; D is ambiguous. In germline, CDR1 is LNHNV, CDR2 YYDKDF (reference sequence). The ends were cut back, 3 bases at V and 6 bases at J, with 11 bases in the middle. There are 13 residues in the CDR3.

The V gene is TRBV27, the J gene TRBJ2-5, with a possible D match to TRBD2 (6 bases). CDR1 MNHEY and CDR2 SMNVEV come from the germline V gene (reference sequence). This CDR3 is built from 16 residues. V gave up 3 bases and J gave up 2 bases, with 16 bases separating them. The CDR3 reads CASSFSGSAGQETQYF. The CDR3 DNA is TGTGCCAGCAGTTTCTCAGGATCGGCGGGGCAAGAGACCCAGTACTTC.

The chain combines TRBV5-6 with TRBJ1-2, with D perhaps matching TRBD1 (5 bases). Germline CDR1 is SGHDT and CDR2 is YYEEEE. The CDR3 totals 15 residues. V was shortened by 0 bases and J by 0 bases, with 9 bases between the two germline ends. CDR3 sequence (DNA): TGTGCCAGCAGCTTGGCCTCAGGGTCTAACTATGGCTACACCTTC. Translated: CASSLASGSNYGYTF.

The chain combines TRBV5-8 with TRBJ2-7; the D is unclear. Trimming stripped 2 bases from V and 4 bases from J, with 4 bases between. CDR1 and CDR2 (germline): SGHTS, YDEGEE. There are 11 residues in the CDR3. The CDR3 sequence is CASSLGYEQYF. The CDR3, as DNA: TGTGCCAGCAGCTTAGGTTACGAGCAGTACTTC.

This clone was found a few times. The V gene is TRBV28, the J gene TRBJ1-6; 8 nucleotides line up with TRBD1. Per the germline V gene, CDR1 is MDHEN and CDR2 is SYDVKM. V shed 4 bases, J shed 7 bases, and the junction held 6 bases outside the gene matches. The CDR3 is 15 residues long. The CDR3 DNA is TGTGCCAGCAGTTCTCGGACAGGGCCCAATTCACCCCTCCACTTT. It translates to CASSSRTGPNSPLHF.

V is TRBV19 and J is TRBJ1-5, with 8 bases matching TRBD1. J was trimmed by 5 bases and V by 3 bases; bases with no gene match: 6. Germline CDR1 reads LNHDA; CDR2 reads SQIVND (reference sequence). The CDR3 spans 15 residues. The CDR3 reads CASSIMDRADQPQHF. CDR3 in DNA: TGTGCCAGTAGTATTATGGACAGGGCTGATCAGCCCCAGCATTTT.

V gene TRBV7-9 combines with J gene TRBJ1-2; 7 bases agree with TRBD1. Looked up from germline, CDR1 is SEHNR and CDR2 is FQNEAQ (reference sequence). The CDR3 totals 14 residues. Unmatched junction bases numbered 6, after V lost 4 bases and J lost 4 bases. Written as DNA, the CDR3 is TGTGCCAGCAGCTCGACAGGGAACCTCTATGGCTACACCTTC. This sequence encodes CASSSTGNLYGYTF.

The gene calls are TRBV4-2 and TRBJ2-3; unclear D gene. Trimming took off 1 base at V and 2 bases at J, with 7 bases between the two ends. This CDR3 is built from 14 residues. Germline lookup yields CDR1 LGHNA and CDR2 YNFKEQ. In DNA form, the CDR3 reads TGTGCCAGCAGCCAAGGCTTGTACACAGATACGCAGTATTTT. Translated: CASSQGLYTDTQYF.